The clone carrying this TCR beta chain was found once. Via MiXCR, TCRdb re-called the RACE reads, giving one row per CDR3 protein. Of some 96,000 distinct CDR3 sequences detected, about 28% appear once; the ten largest clones hold over 9%. This record belongs to a study of human T cells and chemical hapten exposure. Time point specified: patch test 3, about 24 weeks after DPC sensitization. The treatment is: therapeutic diphenylcyclopropenone sensitization with weekly scalp DPC. Germline values: CDR1 KGHSH, CDR2 LQKENI. The V gene lost 3 bases and the J gene lost 0 bases, with 9 bases spanning the gap. The CDR3 is 15 residues long.

This receptor was taken from a man aged 35 to 55 with alopecia areata. Some clones in this sample may be carry-over from other donors' samples. Sequencing was performed on whole blood, taken in connection with sensitization to the hapten diphenylcyclopropenone (DPC). The chain combines TRBV18 with TRBJ1-5; unclear D gene. This chain's CDR3 is CASSPGKHSNQPQHF. CDR3 nucleotides: TGTGCCAGCTCACCGGGGAAACATAGCAATCAGCCCCAGCATTTT.